These 10 T cell receptor beta chains share one sample of origin, sequenced in a study of T cells after yellow fever vaccination. TCRdb analysed the 5' RACE reads with MiXCR anew, one entry per CDR3 protein. The sample shows hundreds of thousands of distinct CDR3 sequences, over 3.5% of them seen only once. The input for sequencing was PBMCs, taken 5 days after the yellow fever booster vaccination. These TCRs come from a man aged 18 to 29 who received the YFV17D yellow fever vaccine.

This clonotype was seen a few times. V and J are TRBV4-2 and TRBJ2-1; tentatively, D is TRBD2 (5 bases). CDR3 length equals 14 residues. Trimming stripped 4 bases from V and 6 bases from J, with 13 bases between. Per the germline V gene, CDR1 is LGHNA and CDR2 is YNFKEQ. The CDR3 bases are TGTGCCAGCAGCCGTAAACTCCGGGGCAATGAGCAGTTCTTC. It translates to CASSRKLRGNEQFF.

In its sample, this clonotype was seen a few times. This sequence joins TRBV18 and TRBJ2-5; D uncertain. The CDR3 is made up of 14 amino acids. The V gene's germline CDR1 is KGHSH and CDR2 LQKENI. Trimming took 6 bases from V and 1 from J, leaving 12 bases between them. CDR3 amino acids: CASSLTETQETQYF. The CDR3 nucleotides are TGTGCCAGCTCCCTGACGGAGACCCAAGAGACCCAGTACTTC.

This clonotype turned up a few times. The rearrangement links TRBV7-9 to TRBJ2-3; the D gene is possibly TRBD1 (5 bases). Germline-derived CDR1 and CDR2 are SEHNR and FQNEAQ (reference sequence). CDR3 length equals 15 residues. Trimming removed 2 bases at V and 2 bases at J, with 11 bases between. CDR3 in amino acids: CASSLFQGTTDTQYF. The CDR3 DNA sequence: TGTGCCAGCAGCTTATTTCAGGGAACCACAGATACGCAGTATTTT. Supplemented by reference TRBV7-9 and TRBJ2-3, the full variable domain reads DTGVSQNPRHKITKRGQNVTFRCDPISEHNRLYWYRQTLGQGPEFLTYFQNEAQLEKSRLLSDRFSAERPKGSFSTLEIQRTEQGDSAMYLCASSLFQGTTDTQYFGPGTRLTVL.

The chain has TRBV5-6 and TRBJ1-2; D is possibly TRBD1 (5 bases). This CDR3 has 15 amino acids. V lost 5 bases to trimming and J lost 5 bases, with 19 bases between them. Germline V lookup: CDR1 SGHDT, CDR2 YYEEEE. The CDR3 DNA sequence: TGTGCCAGCAGGCCCTTTAGGGGTTTAGGGTATGGCTACACCTTC. Translation gives CASRPFRGLGYGYTF.

This clonotype was seen repeatedly, ten times or more. The genes are TRBV7-9 and TRBJ1-5, with 10 bases identical to TRBD1. The CDR3 is made up of 16 amino acids. The trim removed 0 bases at V and 3 bases at J, leaving 2 bases unmatched. The germline V gene encodes CDR1 SEHNR and CDR2 FQNEAQ (reference sequence). CDR3: CASSLARQGANQPQHF. In nucleotides, the CDR3 is TGTGCCAGCAGCTTAGCCAGACAGGGGGCCAATCAGCCCCAGCATTTT.

V and J are TRBV10-3 and TRBJ2-5; 9 bases align to TRBD2. The V segment lost 4 bases and the J segment 5 bases; nucleotides outside the gene matches: 14. The germline V gene encodes CDR1 ENHRY and CDR2 SYGVKD. This CDR3 spans 17 amino acids. CDR3 residues: CAISALGGGAIYETQYF. Here the CDR3 DNA reads TGTGCCATCAGTGCCCTAGGCGGGGGGGCGATCTACGAGACCCAGTACTTC.

A few counts support this clonotype. V and J are TRBV6-6 and TRBJ2-3, with D perhaps matching TRBD2 (5 bases). The CDR3 spans 15 residues. V was cut by 4 bases and J by 0 bases, with 11 bases left in between. Germline CDR1 MNHNY, CDR2 SVGAGI (reference sequence). The CDR3 loop is CASSLRGASTDTQYF. The DNA for the CDR3 is TGTGCCAGCAGTTTACGGGGTGCTAGCACAGATACGCAGTATTTT.

This clonotype was recorded a few times. The chain recombines TRBV6-6 with TRBJ2-7; no reliable D call. The CDR3 spans 15 residues. The V gene lost 0 bases and the J gene lost 5 bases, with 14 bases spanning the gap. The germline V gene encodes CDR1 MNHNY and CDR2 SVGAGI (reference sequence). The CDR3 protein is CASSYSIGAMDEQYF. Written as DNA, the CDR3 is TGTGCCAGCAGTTACTCGATCGGTGCCATGGACGAGCAGTACTTC.

The gene calls are TRBV11-2 and TRBJ1-1; 9 bases line up with TRBD1. Germline assignment: CDR1 SGHAT and CDR2 FQNNGV. CDR3 length equals 16 residues. V trimming: 5 bases; J trimming: 2 bases; junction bases outside the gene matches: 9. Here the CDR3 DNA reads TGTGCCAGCAGCCGACGGGCGGGACAGGGAAACACTGAAGCTTTCTTT. Translated: CASSRRAGQGNTEAFF.

V gene TRBV6-5 combines with J gene TRBJ1-4, with no clear D. The V gene lost 2 bases and the J gene lost 6 bases, with 19 bases spanning the gap. Per germline, CDR1 MNHEY and CDR2 SVGAGI. The CDR3 contains 17 residues. In nucleotides, the CDR3 is TGTGCCAGCAGTTACGAGCGGTCAGGACTCTACTATGAAAAACTGTTTTTT. It specifies CASSYERSGLYYEKLFF.